Below, 10 T cell receptor beta chains from the same sample are listed, as sequenced in a study of cytomegalovirus exposure and HLA in healthy donors. This table comes from immunoSEQ multiplex PCR, and its TCRdb copy is limited to in-frame clones, with some not included. Among roughly 250,000 clones listed, around 89% were seen once. The source material was PBMCs. These receptors came from a woman aged 18-29 years in good health and CMV-seronegative.

CDR3 protein: CASSPSTSGGIDEQFF. CDR3 sequence (DNA): TGCGCCAGCAGCCCCTCGACTAGCGGGGGGATTGATGAGCAGTTCTTC. This rearrangement joins TRBV4-1 to TRBJ2-1; 13 bases match TRBD2. Germline V lookup: CDR1 MGHRA, CDR2 YSYEKL. The CDR3 has 16 residues. With V trimmed by 4 bases and J by 8 bases, 8 bases remained unmatched.

This clone came up once. J is TRBJ2-3 and V is TRBV29-1; D is possibly TRBD2 (5 bases). Germline V CDR1 and CDR2: SQVTM, ANQGSEA. Trimming removed 2 bases at V and 5 bases at J, with 14 bases between. This CDR3 is built from 14 residues. This chain's CDR3 is CSVERPSRGDTQYF. The CDR3 nucleotides are TGCAGCGTTGAACGTCCTAGCCGGGGAGATACGCAGTATTTT.

This chain links TRBV7-9 with TRBJ2-5; possible D gene TRBD2, 5 bases. The CDR3 length is 12 residues. CDR1 is SEHNR and CDR2 is FQNEAQ in the germline V gene (reference sequence). Trimming took 7 bases from V and 0 from J, leaving 6 bases between them. CDR3 nucleotides: TGTGCCAGCACGCGGGACCAAGAGACCCAGTACTTC. Its protein product is CASTRDQETQYF.

This rearrangement joins TRBV2 to TRBJ1-2; 7 bases line up with TRBD1. Losses at the gene ends were 6 bases for V and 0 bases for J; bases not matched to a gene: 1. In germline, CDR1 is SNHLY, CDR2 FYNNEI. The CDR3 extends over 13 amino acids. The CDR3 is CASRGQTNYGYTF. The CDR3 region has the DNA TGTGCCAGCAGGGGACAGACTAACTATGGCTACACCTTC.

A single count supports this clone. The gene calls are TRBV29-1 and TRBJ1-5; 9 nucleotides line up with TRBD1. CDR1 is SQVTM, CDR2 ANQGSEA, per germline. V lost 3 bases to trimming and J lost 0 bases; unmatched junction nucleotides: 9. This CDR3 has 17 residues. The CDR3 sequence is CSVEGTGNRYSNQPQHF. The CDR3 DNA reads TGCAGCGTTGAGGGGACAGGGAATCGGTATAGCAATCAGCCCCAGCATTTT.

The chain carries TRBV5-1 and TRBJ2-3, with a possible D match to TRBD2 (5 bases). V lost 1 base and J 3 bases, leaving 15 bases between the germline ends. Germline loops: CDR1 SGHRS, CDR2 YFSETQ. This CDR3 is built from 16 residues. For the CDR3, the DNA is TGCGCCAGCAGCTTGTTCCCAGCGGCCCCGACAGATACGCAGTATTTT. It encodes CASSLFPAAPTDTQYF.

CDR3 residues: CAISRDRVFYEQYV. The CDR3 bases are TGTGCCATCAGCCGGGACAGGGTCTTCTACGAGCAGTACGTC. This chain joins TRBV10-3 and TRBJ2-7; 9 nucleotides line up with TRBD1. Germline V gene data show CDR1 as ENHRY and CDR2 as SYGVKD. The CDR3 has 14 amino acids. Trimming removed 6 bases from V and 3 bases from J; junction bases left unmatched: 6.

The chain is built from TRBV29-1 and TRBJ2-1; TRBD2 agrees at 7 bases. Trimming took 6 bases from V and 7 from J; bases not matched to a gene: 9. Germline CDR1 SQVTM, CDR2 ANQGSEA. The CDR3 loop spans 13 amino acids. The CDR3 DNA is TGCAGCGTGGAAATATGGCGGGGGAATGAGCAGTTCTTC. This gives the protein CSVEIWRGNEQFF.

This chain joins TRBV10-3 and TRBJ2-6; D is possibly TRBD1 (5 bases). This CDR3 has 15 amino acids. With 5 bases removed from V and 0 bases from J, the gap between germline ends came to 8 bases. Germline V gene lookup returns CDR1 ENHRY and CDR2 SYGVKD. CDR3 bases: TGTGCCATCAGTTCGGACAACTCTGGGGCCAACGTCCTGACTTTC. Amino acid sequence: CAISSDNSGANVLTF.

The chain combines TRBV27 with TRBJ1-2; 8 bases fit TRBD1. V shed 2 bases and J 4 bases; nucleotides not matched to a gene: 6. Looked up from germline, CDR1 is MNHEY and CDR2 is SMNVEV (reference sequence). The CDR3 covers 15 residues. The CDR3 reads CASSLARDRFYGYTF. Here the CDR3 DNA reads TGTGCCAGCAGTTTAGCCCGGGACAGGTTCTATGGCTACACCTTC.